This is a list of T cell receptor beta chains from one sample in a study of monozygotic twins with inflammatory bowel disease. TCRdb reprocessed the 5' RACE reads and keeps a single row for each CDR3 protein, giving no DNA. The sample data list approximately 400,000 distinct CDR3 sequences. Source material: blood. All receptors derive from a human donor with ulcerative colitis or Crohn's disease, or a healthy co-twin of an affected twin (not recorded which). The CDR3 runs from the conserved cysteine through the conserved F or W.

length	J	V	CDR3
17	TRBJ2-5	TRBV28	CASSPHLLQGGGETQYF
15	TRBJ1-1	TRBV5-1	CASSGDQGRETEAFF
17	TRBJ1-2	TRBV7-9	CASSLTRGPVSSDGYTF
11	TRBJ2-7	TRBV12-3/TRBV12-4	CASGAGYEQYF
16	TRBJ2-2	TRBV12-3/TRBV12-4	CASRQTSGGGTGELFF
16	TRBJ2-2	TRBV18	CASSPGTGAVTGELFF
14	TRBJ2-7	TRBV10-3	CAIKGGGDLYEQYF
15	TRBJ2-3	TRBV12-3/TRBV12-4	CASSWGLAATDTQYF
13	TRBJ1-1	TRBV6-1	CASSGSRYAEAFF
15	TRBJ2-7	TRBV9	CASSSGTGGGYEQYF
11	TRBJ2-1	TRBV14	CASSQGGEQFF
15	TRBJ2-5	TRBV15	CATSRQTSGKETQYF
15	TRBJ2-2	TRBV5-1	CASSLAVPTAGELFF
11	TRBJ2-3	TRBV27	CASRLGRTQYF
14	TRBJ2-7	TRBV5-6	CASSSTNQFYEQYF
15	TRBJ1-6	TRBV14	CASSQGGGQGSPLHF
14	TRBJ1-2	TRBV5-4	CVSSLGDRAYGYTF
16	TRBJ2-5	TRBV6-5	CASSSGPPTTSGRAYF
12	TRBJ2-3	TRBV29-1	CSVDQGTDTQYF
14	TRBJ1-1	TRBV5-1	CASSSRKVGTEAFF
18	TRBJ2-1	TRBV5-1	CASRAGTGGLGSYNEQFF
13	TRBJ2-7	TRBV29-1	CSVEGSGNYEQYF
15	TRBJ2-4	TRBV20-1	CSARDTILAKNIQYF
16	TRBJ1-1	TRBV6-1	CASLSLTSRGQTRAFF
16	TRBJ1-1	TRBV9	CASSVEPGQGGTEAFF
16	TRBJ2-2	TRBV14	CASSQALLRNTGELFF